Presented here are 14 T cell receptor beta chains from one specimen sequenced in a study of CD4 T cells in relation to SARS-CoV-2 and coronaviruses. Before the COVID-19 pandemic, during about 2011-2019, CD4+ T cells were taken from unexposed donors. The cells were cultured for less than twelve days before CD4+ T cells were isolated. These TCRs are of unknown antigen specificity. Generated by immunoSEQ multiplex PCR, the TCRdb table keeps only in-frame clones and is missing some. The sample has about 29,000 clones, approximately 78% seen once; the top ten hold roughly 20%. Input material: CD4+ T cells from PBMCs, cultured in vitro. All receptors come from a human donor in good health.

This sequence joins TRBV3-1 (or the pseudogene TRBV3-2) and TRBJ2-5, with D possibly matching TRBD1 (5 bases). The ends were cut back, 6 bases at V and 2 bases at J, with 22 bases in the middle. CDR3 length: 17 residues. Looked up from germline, CDR1 is LGHDT and CDR2 is YNNKEL (reference sequence). In DNA, the CDR3 is TGTGCCAGCAGTCAATACGCCAACAACAGGCAACAAGAGACCCAGTACTTC. This translates into CASSQYANNRQQETQYF.

The chain uses TRBV19 and TRBJ2-1, with 10 bases that match TRBD2. Germline trimming cut 4 bases from V and 5 bases from J; bases unmatched to any gene: 8. From germline, CDR1 is LNHDA and CDR2 SQIVND (reference sequence). The CDR3 is 16 amino acids. The CDR3 region has the DNA TGTGCCAGTAGTAAGGTTGGGCTAGCGGGGGACAATGAGCAGTTCTTC. Its translation is CASSKVGLAGDNEQFF.

The rearrangement joins TRBV7-7 to TRBJ2-1; D is unclear. This CDR3 contains 14 residues. The V end lost 4 bases, the J end lost 11 bases, and 18 bases lay between the germline ends. Per the germline V gene, CDR1 is SSHAT and CDR2 is FNYEAQ (reference sequence). The CDR3 sequence is CASSSAGPHTQQFF. In nucleotides, the CDR3 is TGTGCCAGCAGCTCAGCCGGGCCCCACACGCAGCAGTTCTTC.

A few counts support this clone. The genes are TRBV14 and TRBJ1-3, with a tentative D call TRBD1 (5 bases). CDR3 length equals 14 residues. V was shortened by 5 bases and J by 0 bases, with 8 bases between the two germline ends. Germline V gene sequence: CDR1 SGHDN, CDR2 FVKESK. The CDR3 region has the DNA TGTGCCAGCAGCGGGACGAGCTCTGGAAACACCATATATTTT. It specifies CASSGTSSGNTIYF. Drawing the rest from reference TRBV14 and TRBJ1-3, the complete variable domain is EAGVTQFPSHSVIEKGQTVTLRCDPISGHDNLYWYRRVMGKEIKFLLHFVKESKQDESGMPNNRFLAERTGGTYSTLKVQPAELEDSGVYFCASSGTSSGNTIYFGEGSWLTVV.

The chain links TRBV3-1 (or the pseudogene TRBV3-2) to TRBJ2-1; 7 bases align to TRBD2. From germline, CDR1 is LGHDT and CDR2 YNNKEL (reference sequence). The trim removed 10 bases at V and 9 bases at J, leaving 9 bases unmatched. The CDR3 length is 12 residues. CDR3 sequence: CATLAGSGEQFF. CDR3 bases: TGTGCCACCTTAGCGGGCAGCGGTGAGCAGTTCTTC.

The chain has TRBV11-2 and TRBJ2-7, with D tentatively TRBD1 (5 bases). Germline-derived CDR1 and CDR2 are SGHAT and FQNNGV. Deletions cut 2 bases from V and 2 bases from J, with 10 bases between. The CDR3 totals 14 residues. CDR3 sequence: CASSLPTAPYEQYF. The CDR3 DNA reads as TGTGCCAGCAGCTTACCGACAGCCCCCTACGAGCAGTACTTC.

This chain connects TRBV6-4 to TRBJ2-1; 9 bases line up with TRBD2. V trimming: 5 bases; J trimming: 7 bases; junction bases outside the gene matches: 9. This CDR3 has 15 amino acids. Germline loops: CDR1 MRHNA, CDR2 SNTAGT. The chain's CDR3 is CASSREAGGGNEQFF. The CDR3 DNA reads TGTGCCAGCAGTCGTGAGGCGGGAGGGGGGAATGAGCAGTTCTTC.

The DNA for the CDR3 is TGTGCCAGCAGCGCAACAGGGGGTAGTAACATTCAGTACTTC. This encodes CASSATGGSNIQYF. This chain joins TRBV6-5 and TRBJ2-4, with 8 bases identical to TRBD1. The ends lost 6 bases at V and 7 bases at J; junction bases unmatched: 8. The CDR3 totals 14 residues. Germline V gene data show CDR1 as MNHEY and CDR2 as SVGAGI.

The J gene is TRBJ2-3, the V gene TRBV4-2, with 11 bases matching TRBD2. The CDR3 spans 17 residues. Looked up from germline, CDR1 is LGHNA and CDR2 is YNFKEQ. The junction had 8 bases not matched to a gene; V was cut back by 3 bases and J by 3 bases. The CDR3 sequence: CASSQTGTSGGTDTQYF. CDR3 in DNA: TGTGCCAGCAGCCAGACCGGGACTAGCGGAGGAACAGATACGCAGTATTTT.

The rearrangement joins TRBV3-1 (or the pseudogene TRBV3-2) to TRBJ2-1; 12 positions agree with TRBD2. The CDR3 loop spans 17 amino acids. CDR1 and CDR2 from the germline V gene are LGHDT and YNNKEL (reference sequence). With V trimmed by 1 base and J by 8 bases, 9 bases remained unmatched. This chain's CDR3 is CASSQAFRLAGVYEQFF. In nucleotides, the CDR3 is TGTGCCAGCAGCCAAGCGTTCCGACTAGCGGGAGTTTATGAGCAGTTCTTC.

The rearrangement links TRBV11-2 to TRBJ2-5; possibly TRBD2 for D (5 bases). Germline V CDR1 and CDR2: SGHAT, FQNNGV. V was clipped by 3 bases and J by 5 bases, with 13 bases between them. The CDR3 consists of 14 residues. CDR3 sequence (DNA): TGTGCCAGCAGCTTTCGGGAACGTTGGGAGACCCAGTACTTC. Amino acids: CASSFRERWETQYF.

This rearrangement joins TRBV30 to TRBJ1-3; weak D call: TRBD1 (6 bases). The CDR3 length is 14 residues. Trimming shortened V by 3 bases and J by 0 bases, and 9 bases separated the two germline ends. Looked up from germline, CDR1 is GTSNPN and CDR2 is SVGIG (reference sequence). The CDR3 here is CAWSSQGSGNTIYF. CDR3 nucleotides: TGTGCCTGGAGCTCACAGGGCTCTGGAAACACCATATATTTT.

This clone has only one observation. V usage is TRBV6-5 and J usage is TRBJ1-6; D is uncertain. Per germline, CDR1 MNHEY and CDR2 SVGAGI. This CDR3 comprises 12 residues. Trimming stripped 11 bases from V and 7 bases from J, with 12 bases between. The CDR3 reads CAGQLGNSPLHF. In nucleotides, the CDR3 is TGTGCCGGCCAGTTGGGGAATTCACCCCTCCACTTT.

The J gene is TRBJ2-1, the V gene TRBV18; 8 nucleotides match TRBD2. Germline CDR1 is KGHSH and CDR2 is LQKENI. This CDR3 has 18 residues. The junction had 12 bases not matched to a gene; V was cut back by 2 bases and J by 3 bases. CDR3: CASSPERRGAQIYNEQFF. CDR3 nucleotides: TGTGCCAGCTCACCAGAGAGGCGGGGGGCCCAAATCTACAATGAGCAGTTCTTC. The full variable domain, in which reference TRBV18 and TRBJ2-1 provide the parts outside the CDR3, is NAGVMQNPRHLVRRRGQEARLRCSPMKGHSHVYWYRQLPEEGLKFMVYLQKENIIDESGMPKERFSAEFPKEGPSILRIQQVVRGDSAAYFCASSPERRGAQIYNEQFFGPGTRLTVL.